Listed below are T cell receptor beta chains from one sample, sequenced in a study of shared clonotypes between healthy human individuals. Measured with immunoSEQ multiplex PCR; TCRdb has only the in-frame clones, and not every one. In the table there are millions of clones, about 95% of which are singletons. The sequenced material came from naive CD8+ T cells sorted from blood. The source is a man aged 18 to 29 in good health. Both conserved end residues are part of each CDR3. The D gene is left open where the match is weak. Clone size appears in some rows only: once, few, many, or a class for an expanded clone.

j_call,v_call,clone_size,d_call,cdr3_nt,cdr3_aa
TRBJ2-7,TRBV7-7,.,.,TGTGCTAGCAGCTTGGGTGGGAACACCTACGAGCAGTACTTC,CASSLGGNTYEQYF
TRBJ1-6,TRBV27,.,TRBD1,TGTGCCAGCAGTCCACAGGGGGCCAATTCACCCCTCCACTTT,CASSPQGANSPLHF
TRBJ2-7,TRBV28,.,.,TGTGCCAGCAGTTTAGTCCAGGGACTCATTAGCGAGCAGTACTTC,CASSLVQGLISEQYF
TRBJ1-2,TRBV6-5,.,.,TGTGCCAGCAGTTACTCTGAGGGATGGAATGGCTACACCTTC,CASSYSEGWNGYTF
TRBJ1-5,TRBV19,.,TRBD1,TGTGCCAGTACAGTGTGGGGACAGGGAGGCCAGCCCCAGCATTTT,CASTVWGQGGQPQHF
TRBJ1-2,TRBV7-9,.,.,TGTGCCAGCAGCCCGGATCTCTATGGCTACACCTTC,CASSPDLYGYTF
TRBJ2-7,TRBV29-1,.,.,TGCAGCGTTGCAACAGGGCTCTACGAGCAGTACTTC,CSVATGLYEQYF
TRBJ2-2,TRBV7-3,.,TRBD2,TGTGCCAGCAGCTTCTACGGGGGGAGTACCGGGGAGCTGTTTTTT,CASSFYGGSTGELFF
TRBJ1-6,TRBV7-9,once,.,TGTGCCAGCAGCTTAGATGGGAATTCACCCCTCCACTTT,CASSLDGNSPLHF
TRBJ2-7,TRBV7-6,.,TRBD2,TGTGCCAGCAGCCCAGGGGTAGCGGGATCTGAGTTTACCTACGAGCAGTACTTC,CASSPGVAGSEFTYEQYF
TRBJ2-7,TRBV15,once,TRBD2,TGTGCCACCAGCAGTGACTGGGGGGGGTCCGACGAGCAGTACTTC,CATSSDWGGSDEQYF
TRBJ1-3,TRBV7-9,.,TRBD1,TGTGCCAGCAGCTGGGACAGGGAGAGTGGAAACACCATATATTTT,CASSWDRESGNTIYF
TRBJ2-5,TRBV7-9,.,.,TGTGCCAGCACCCCCCCCGGGTCCCAAGAGACCCAGTACTTC,CASTPPGSQETQYF
TRBJ2-7,TRBV5-1,.,.,TGCGCCAGCAGCTTGTACGACTTTTACGAGCAGTACTTC,CASSLYDFYEQYF
TRBJ1-1,TRBV10-3,.,.,TGTGCCACCAGCGGCGATGACACTGAAGCTTTCTTT,CATSGDDTEAFF
TRBJ2-5,TRBV4-1,.,.,TGCGCCAGCAGCCAAGGGTGGCAGCAAGAGACCCAGTACTTC,CASSQGWQQETQYF
TRBJ2-3,TRBV9,.,.,TGTGCCAGCAGCGTAGAGAGCAGCACAGATACGCAGTATTTT,CASSVESSTDTQYF
TRBJ2-7,TRBV7-2,.,TRBD1,TGTGCCAGCAGCCCCCGGGGACAGGGGCCCGACGAGCAGTACTTC,CASSPRGQGPDEQYF
TRBJ2-7,TRBV6-1,.,.,TGTGCCAGCAGTGAACCGCCGAAGGGCACCCAATATATCTACGAGCAGTACTTC,CASSEPPKGTQYIYEQYF
TRBJ2-5,TRBV4-1,.,.,TGCGCCAGCAGCCTGGTAGTGGGGGAGACCCAGTACTTC,CASSLVVGETQYF
TRBJ2-3,TRBV10-1,.,.,TGCGCCACCTCCCCAACAGGGCTAGGCCCAGATACGCAGTATTTT,CATSPTGLGPDTQYF
TRBJ1-1,TRBV19,once,.,TGTGCCAGTAGTATATTGGGTTCTTACACTGAAGCTTTCTTT,CASSILGSYTEAFF
TRBJ2-7,TRBV15,.,.,TGTGCCACCAGCGAGGGCTACGAGCAGTACTTC,CATSEGYEQYF
TRBJ1-5,TRBV27,.,.,TGTGCCAGCAGTTTAGAGGACGAAGCCCGTCAGCCCCAGCATTTT,CASSLEDEARQPQHF
TRBJ2-5,TRBV5-1,.,.,TGCGCCAGCAGCTTTGACCTCCAAGAGACCCAGTACTTC,CASSFDLQETQYF
TRBJ2-7,TRBV2,once,.,TGTGCCAGCCTTTTTCCAGGGTCCTACGAGCAGTACTTC,CASLFPGSYEQYF
TRBJ2-7,TRBV19,.,TRBD1,TGTGCCAGTAGTATCCTCGGGACAGGGGGAGACGAGCAGTACTTC,CASSILGTGGDEQYF
TRBJ2-7,TRBV19,.,.,TGTGCCAGTGGCCAGAACAGCTACGAGCAGTACTTC,CASGQNSYEQYF
TRBJ2-2,TRBV4-1,.,.,TGCGCCAGCAGCCAAAATCAAGGCACCGGGGAGCTGTTTTTT,CASSQNQGTGELFF
TRBJ2-2,TRBV13,once,.,TGTGCCAGCAGCTTAGATTTGGCAGGGGAGCTGTTTTTT,CASSLDLAGELFF
TRBJ2-2,TRBV5-1,.,TRBD1,TGCGCCAGCAGCCGGACAGGATTACTCAGCACCGGGGAGCTGTTTTTT,CASSRTGLLSTGELFF
TRBJ2-2,TRBV4-3,.,.,TGCGCCAGCAGCCCTGGGATAGACACCGGGGAGCTGTTTTTT,CASSPGIDTGELFF
TRBJ1-2,TRBV5-4,.,.,TGTGCCAGCTGCATAATCGTACCAGAGACCTATGGCTACACCTTC,CASCIIVPETYGYTF
TRBJ2-5,TRBV6-5,once,.,TGTGCCAGCAGTTACCTGGGCGACCTCCAAGAGACCCAGTACTTC,CASSYLGDLQETQYF
TRBJ2-1,TRBV6-5,.,.,TGTGCCAGCAGTTACTCGGACCTATCTGAGCAGTTCTTC,CASSYSDLSEQFF
TRBJ2-7,TRBV27,.,.,TGTGCCAGCAGTTTAATAGGGGGTGAGCAGTACTTC,CASSLIGGEQYF
TRBJ2-5,TRBV28,.,.,TGTGCCAGCAGTTTAGGGAGTCAGATGTACCAAGAGACCCAGTACTTC,CASSLGSQMYQETQYF
TRBJ2-3,TRBV7-3,.,.,TGTGCCAGCAGCCCGTCTACAGATACGCAGTATTTT,CASSPSTDTQYF
TRBJ1-2,TRBV7-9,.,.,TGTGCCAGCAGCCCCGCCGGGGCCTATGGCTACACCTTC,CASSPAGAYGYTF
TRBJ2-7,TRBV30,.,TRBD2,TGTGCCTGGAGTAAACTAGCGGGAGGAGACGAGCAGTACTTC,CAWSKLAGGDEQYF
TRBJ2-1,TRBV11-2,once,.,TGTGCCAGCAGCTTAGATGGTGGTTCCGGGCAGTTCTTC,CASSLDGGSGQFF
TRBJ1-5,TRBV6-5,.,.,TGTGCCAGCAGTTACACCGAGGGGTATCAGCCCCAGCATTTT,CASSYTEGYQPQHF
TRBJ2-1,TRBV28,.,.,TGTGCCAGCAGTCAACTCGAGACAGGATACAATGAGCAGTTCTTC,CASSQLETGYNEQFF
TRBJ2-1,TRBV13,.,TRBD2,TGTGCCAGCAGCTCCCAGCGGGAGTTGAGCAATGAGCAGTTCTTC,CASSSQRELSNEQFF
TRBJ1-3,TRBV7-9,.,.,TGTGCCAGCAGCTCATCAGGGACCCTCGCTCCTGGAAACACCATATATTTT,CASSSSGTLAPGNTIYF
TRBJ2-5,TRBV11-2,.,.,TGTGCCAGCAGCTTAGGTCCGGACACCTCACAAGAGACCCAGTACTTC,CASSLGPDTSQETQYF
TRBJ2-1,TRBV4-3,.,TRBD2,TGCGCCAGCAACCAAGGGAGGGACGGGAGAAATGAGCAGTTCTTC,CASNQGRDGRNEQFF
TRBJ2-7,TRBV5-5,.,TRBD2,TGTGCCAGCAGCCCCTTGCTAGCGGGAGATTCGACCGAGCAGTACTTC,CASSPLLAGDSTEQYF
TRBJ2-7,TRBV4-1,once,.,TGCGCCAGCAGCCAAGACCTGGAAGTCAACGAGCAGTACTTC,CASSQDLEVNEQYF
TRBJ1-1,TRBV28,.,TRBD1,TGTGCCAGCAGTTTGTCCACAGGGGGCGCCGGCATCAACACTGAAGCTTTCTTT,CASSLSTGGAGINTEAFF
TRBJ1-1,TRBV6-6,.,.,TGTGCCAGCAGTTACCTGGGACTGAACACTGAAGCTTTCTTT,CASSYLGLNTEAFF
TRBJ2-1,TRBV7-9,.,TRBD1,TGTGCCAGCAGCTACAAATATGGGGGACAGGGATTCGATGAGCAGTTCTTC,CASSYKYGGQGFDEQFF
TRBJ2-1,TRBV9,once,TRBD2,TGTGCCAGCAGCCCCCGGGGGGACAATGAGCAGTTCTTC,CASSPRGDNEQFF
TRBJ1-1,TRBV29-1,.,.,TGCAGCGTCCCCGGGGGCGGGGGTGAAGCTTTCTTT,CSVPGGGGEAFF
TRBJ2-1,TRBV5-8,once,.,TGTGCCAGCAGCGATACTAGTTACAATGAGCAGTTCTTC,CASSDTSYNEQFF
TRBJ2-1,TRBV5-1,.,.,TGCGCCAGCTCCCCCGCGGGGGCGGAATATGAGCAGTTCTTC,CASSPAGAEYEQFF
TRBJ1-6,TRBV5-6,.,.,TGTGCCAGCAGCTTGTCGGACAGCTATAATTCACCCCTCCACTTT,CASSLSDSYNSPLHF
TRBJ2-3,TRBV10-2,once,TRBD2,TGCGCCAGCAGTGAGTCCCTAGCGGGAGTTATAGATACGCAGTATTTT,CASSESLAGVIDTQYF
TRBJ2-6,TRBV27,.,TRBD1,TGTGCCAGCAGTTTAGGGACAGGTACTGGGGCCAACGTCCTGACTTTC,CASSLGTGTGANVLTF
TRBJ2-1,TRBV5-8,once,TRBD1,TGTGCCAGCAGCCAAGGGACAGGGATCGGGAGCTACAATGAGCAGTTCTTC,CASSQGTGIGSYNEQFF